A single T cell receptor (beta chain) is shown here with its context. What it recognizes is unknown. The CDR3 consists of 11 residues. Trimming removed 7 bases at V and 1 base at J, with 7 bases between. Looked up from germline, CDR1 is DFQATT and CDR2 is SNEGSKA (reference sequence). The PCR ran on 60 Vbeta and 13 Jbeta primers. TCRdb's copy holds only in-frame clones and misses some; the assay was immunoSEQ multiplex PCR. Of around 200,000 clones in the sample, around 77% were seen once. The sample is drawn from a study of cytomegalovirus exposure and HLA in healthy donors. Regarding the study as a whole: Presence/absence results assume similar sequencing depth per donor, which may not hold. Altogether, some 170 TCR beta chains were recorded as cytomegalovirus-associated.

Sequenced input: PBMCs. The chain joins TRBV20-1 to TRBJ2-5; D unclear. The TCR was taken from a man aged 30 to 39 in good health and CMV-seronegative. The CDR3 here is CSEEVQETQYF. The CDR3, as DNA: TGCAGTGAAGAGGTCCAAGAGACCCAGTACTTC.